These 9 T cell receptor beta chains came from one sample sequenced in a study of cytomegalovirus exposure and HLA in healthy donors (dated by TCRdb to 2015 to 2018). Library construction relied on the immunoSEQ multiplex PCR assay. The source is immuneACCESS, and TCRdb retained only in-frame sequences with V and J called. Part of the clones is not carried over; for the studies checked, unresolved V genes explain less than half of this, and the remainder is unexplained. Across this sample there are some 90,000 clones, with 96% seen only once. The ten top clones hold 0.6% to 0.85% of the sample. Sequenced input: PBMCs. The source is a man aged 18 to 30 in good health and CMV-seronegative.

The rearrangement joins TRBV27 to TRBJ2-1; 7 bases line up with TRBD2. CDR3 length: 17 residues. Germline loops: CDR1 MNHEY, CDR2 SMNVEV (reference sequence). The V and J ends lost 6 bases and 4 bases, in that order; junction bases with no gene match: 15. Here the CDR3 DNA reads TGTGCCAGCAGAAGTTCATGGGGGGGGAAAACATACAATGAGCAGTTCTTC. Its protein product is CASRSSWGGKTYNEQFF.

V and J are TRBV28 and TRBJ1-2; D gene ambiguous. V was trimmed by 5 bases and J by 2 bases, leaving 15 bases between them. The length of the CDR3 is 15 residues. Germline V gene sequence: CDR1 MDHEN, CDR2 SYDVKM. The CDR3 here is CASSVTARVNYGYTF. CDR3 sequence (DNA): TGTGCCAGCAGTGTAACAGCCAGAGTGAACTATGGCTACACCTTC.

V is TRBV27 and J is TRBJ1-1; D may be TRBD1 (5 bases). CDR1 MNHEY and CDR2 SMNVEV come from the germline V gene (reference sequence). Trimming took off 7 bases at V and 3 bases at J, with 21 bases between the two ends. This CDR3 has 16 residues. CDR3 sequence: CASTFSPQGKDTEAFF. For the CDR3, the DNA is TGTGCCAGCACCTTTTCCCCTCAGGGTAAAGACACTGAAGCTTTCTTT.

The chain couples TRBV5-1 to TRBJ2-3; 8 bases fit TRBD1. V was clipped by 3 bases and J by 6 bases; unmatched bases: 12. The CDR3 totals 16 residues. Germline-derived CDR1 and CDR2 are SGHRS and YFSETQ. For the CDR3, the DNA is TGCGCCAGCAGCTCGGGACAGGTTCGCCTCACGGATACGCAGTATTTT. Translating gives CASSSGQVRLTDTQYF.

This chain links TRBV5-1 with TRBJ2-2; D unclear. CDR1 is SGHRS and CDR2 is YFSETQ in the germline V gene. Trimming removed 4 bases at V and 0 bases at J, with 10 bases between. This CDR3 is 15 amino acids long. Here the CDR3 DNA reads TGCGCCAGCAGCCTAAGACAATCGAACACCGGGGAGCTGTTTTTT. Protein product: CASSLRQSNTGELFF.

This clone was recorded once. The J gene is TRBJ2-2, the V gene TRBV27, with D unclear. This CDR3 is built from 16 residues. The V end lost 2 bases, the J end lost 1 base, and 11 bases lay between the germline ends. From germline, CDR1 is MNHEY and CDR2 SMNVEV (reference sequence). CDR3 DNA sequence: TGTGCCAGCAGTTTAGGAGTCCTGGGGAACACCGGGGAGCTGTTTTTT. The encoded protein is CASSLGVLGNTGELFF.

This chain connects TRBV12-5 to TRBJ2-1, with D possibly matching TRBD2 (5 bases). Per the germline V gene, CDR1 is LGHNT and CDR2 is FRNRAP. CDR3 length: 11 residues. The V end was cut by 8 bases, the J end by 9 bases, with 11 bases between. CDR3 nucleotide sequence: TGTGCTAGTTCACGGGGTATTGAGCAGTTCTTC. Translation: CASSRGIEQFF.

The chain couples TRBV5-1 to TRBJ2-3; 9 bases match TRBD1. This CDR3 spans 17 amino acids. Germline V lookup: CDR1 SGHRS, CDR2 YFSETQ. Germline trimming cut 4 bases from V and 2 bases from J; bases unmatched to any gene: 11. CDR3: CASSPNPGQGTTDTQYF. The CDR3 DNA reads TGCGCCAGCAGCCCGAATCCCGGACAGGGGACCACAGATACGCAGTATTTT.

The chain employs TRBV6-5 and TRBJ2-7; the D is unclear. Germline CDR1 reads MNHEY; CDR2 reads SVGAGI. V shed 6 bases and J shed 3 bases, with 3 bases lying between them. The CDR3 contains 10 residues. The DNA for the CDR3 is TGTGCCAGCAGCAACTACGAGCAGTACTTC. Its protein product is CASSNYEQYF.